These T cell receptor beta chains were read from a single sample in a study of T cell responses to AZD1222 COVID-19 vaccine. Using immunoSEQ multiplex PCR, the repertoire was profiled, and TCRdb retains in-frame clones only, with some absent. The table shows 150,000 to 200,000 clones, with 85% to 95% occurring only once. The sequences come from peripheral blood, collected on day 0 of AZD1222 vaccination. These receptors all stem from an adult in good health. Each CDR3 is given with its conserved first and last residue.

TRBV2,TRBJ2-7,CASRGGPYEQYF
TRBV4-2,TRBJ1-2,CASAAGGGGYTF
TRBV9,TRBJ1-5,CASSVGPDQPQHF
TRBV29-1,TRBJ1-2,CSVESAGARDGYTF
TRBV6-5,TRBJ2-5,CASSLLAGTQETQYF
TRBV19,TRBJ2-1,CASSIADRGYEQFF
TRBV7-9,TRBJ1-3,CASSFPGTGNTIYF
TRBV21-1,TRBJ1-5,CASSKVRGQGQHF
TRBV18,TRBJ1-1,CASSSGENTEAFF
TRBV28,TRBJ2-7,CASSFRTSGDYEQYF
TRBV30,TRBJ2-5,CAWSVQGGETQYF
TRBV5-1,TRBJ1-5,CASREGNGNQPQHF
TRBV7-9,TRBJ1-5,CASSLGHQPQHF
TRBV12-5,TRBJ2-1,CASGSGQAEQFF
TRBV5-1,TRBJ2-5,CASSLVAAGPTETQYF
TRBV7-6,TRBJ2-7,CASSLARTGGTYEQYF
TRBV14,TRBJ2-2,CASSPRGRGQGFAGELFF
TRBV7-8,TRBJ2-2,CASSLSGGRAGELFF
TRBV6-6,TRBJ2-1,CASSYSRLQGFNEQFF
TRBV5-1,TRBJ1-6,CASSLEAVTPLHF
TRBV30,TRBJ1-5,CAWGGEGLNQPQHF
TRBV18,TRBJ1-4,CASSPSGTAGEKLFF